These T cell receptor beta chains were read from a single sample in a study of T-cell memory formation after mild COVID-19. MiXCR, applied by TCRdb to the 5' RACE reads, yields one record per CDR3 protein. This table holds approximately 560,000 distinct CDR3 sequences, roughly 17% found once. Material for sequencing was PBMCs or a T cell subset sorted from them (not recorded which). These TCRs come from an adult woman who had mild COVID-19 (a few samples of this study predate the infection). Cell type and time point are not known. CDR3s include the opening cysteine and the closing phenylalanine or tryptophan. Each record gives: D gene, V gene, J gene, clone size, CDR3 DNA, CDR3 protein. D genes are given only for firm matches. Part of the rows lack a size; the others show once, few, many or a class for expanded clones.

TRBD1	TRBV4-1	TRBJ2-7	many	TGCGCCAGCAGCCAAGCCGGGACAGGGACCTACGAGCAGTACTTC	CASSQAGTGTYEQYF
.	TRBV4-1	TRBJ2-5	.	TGCGCCAGCAGCCAAGACAGAAAGGCAGGGCAAGAGACCCAGTACTTC	CASSQDRKAGQETQYF
TRBD2	TRBV6-6	TRBJ2-7	few	TGTGCCAGCAGTTACACCGGGACTAGCGGGATTTACTTC	CASSYTGTSGIYF
.	TRBV20-1	TRBJ1-5	.	TGCAGTGTCAGTGATGGCAATCAGCCCCAGCATTTT	CSVSDGNQPQHF
.	TRBV4-3	TRBJ2-7	few	TGCGCCAGCAGCCAAGGAGGGGGAACCTGGATCGGCGAGCAGTACTTC	CASSQGGGTWIGEQYF
TRBD2	TRBV7-8	TRBJ2-1	.	TGTGCCAGCACCCGCGGGAGATCTTCAATAAATGAGCAGTTCTTC	CASTRGRSSINEQFF
.	TRBV12-3/TRBV12-4	TRBJ1-3	.	TGTGCCAGCAGTTTAGGGAACCAAATCTCTGGAAACACCATATATTTT	CASSLGNQISGNTIYF
.	TRBV11-2	TRBJ2-2	.	TGTGCCAGCAGCTTAGTACGCGACAGGCATAATCGGGAGCTGTTTTTT	CASSLVRDRHNRELFF
.	TRBV12-3/TRBV12-4	TRBJ1-2	.	TGTGCCAGCAGTTTAGATCGGAGGGGTTATGGCTACACCTTC	CASSLDRRGYGYTF
.	TRBV2	TRBJ2-2	few	TGTGCCAGCAGTGACAACCCCCCCCGGAGCGGGGAGCTGTTTTTT	CASSDNPPRSGELFF
TRBD2	TRBV5-1	TRBJ2-1	few	TGCGCCAGCAGCTCCGGACTAGCGGGTGACTCCTACAATGAGCAGTTCTTC	CASSSGLAGDSYNEQFF
TRBD1	TRBV20-1	TRBJ1-5	many	TGCAGTGCTAGGGTTGGGACAGGAGGGCGCAATCAGCCCCAGCATTTT	CSARVGTGGRNQPQHF
.	TRBV27	TRBJ1-2	few	TGTGCCAGCAGTTTGGCTGGGGGCGAGTATGGCTACACCTTC	CASSLAGGEYGYTF